One sample yielded the 25 T cell receptor beta chains listed below, sequenced in a study of radiation and T cells in renal cell carcinoma. TCRdb's copy holds only in-frame clones and misses some; the assay was immunoSEQ multiplex PCR. The table shows over 120,000 clones, with 75% to 90% occurring only once. The time point was: blood 4 weeks post-SBRT, at nephrectomy. Treatment noted: 15 Gy SBRT to primary tumor, nephrectomy 4 weeks later. The sample consisted of blood, taken from a patient whose treatment included radiotherapy and nephrectomy. The receptors shown here come from a woman aged 45-59 years with renal cell carcinoma.

V usage is TRBV7-9 and J usage is TRBJ2-7; perhaps TRBD1 as D (6 bases). V was trimmed by 4 bases and J by 2 bases, leaving 9 bases between them. The CDR3 is made up of 13 amino acids. Per germline, CDR1 SEHNR and CDR2 FQNEAQ (reference sequence). Here the CDR3 reads CASSSGQPYEQYF. In DNA form, the CDR3 reads TGTGCCAGCAGCTCCGGACAGCCCTACGAGCAGTACTTC.

Remarks on this clone: One end of the junction does not line up with germline, which may come from a read error. The CDR3: CASSLVWGLDKKSQVF. The CDR3 nucleotides are TGTGCCAGCAGCTTAGTATGGGGACTGGACAAGAAATCTCAGGTCTTT. The V call is TRBV11-2, the J call TRBJ1-6, with a weak D call TRBD1 (5 bases). The CDR3 spans 16 residues. Germline V gene data show CDR1 as SGHAT and CDR2 as FQNNGV.

The chain has TRBV11-2 and TRBJ1-1; no firm D call. V lost 5 bases, J lost 6 bases, and 7 bases lay in between. CDR3 size: 11 residues. Germline V gives CDR1 SGHAT, CDR2 FQNNGV. The CDR3 here is CASSPVAEAFF. The CDR3 DNA reads TGTGCCAGCAGCCCGGTAGCTGAAGCTTTCTTT.

The gene calls are TRBV19 and TRBJ1-2, with 7 bases identical to TRBD1. The germline CDR1 and CDR2 sequences are LNHDA and SQIVND (reference sequence). V shed 9 bases, J shed 1 base, and the junction held 11 bases outside the gene matches. CDR3 length: 15 residues. The CDR3 nucleotides read TGTGCCAGCCAGCACAGGGGTTCTAATAACTATGGCTACACCTTC. Translated: CASQHRGSNNYGYTF.

Only one count was recorded for this clone. V usage is TRBV6-5 and J usage is TRBJ1-1; D possibly corresponds to TRBD1 (6 bases). The CDR3 runs to 15 residues. The V and J ends lost 3 bases and 4 bases respectively, with 15 bases between them. Germline assignment: CDR1 MNHEY and CDR2 SVGAGI. The CDR3, as DNA: TGTGCCAGCAGTTATTTGGCAGGGGTTGTCACTGAAGCTTTCTTT. This codes for CASSYLAGVVTEAFF.

The rearrangement joins TRBV6-5 to TRBJ2-7, with a tentative D call TRBD1 (6 bases). V was shortened by 2 bases and J by 2 bases, with 7 bases between the two germline ends. The CDR3 is made up of 13 amino acids. CDR1 and CDR2 (germline): MNHEY, SVGAGI. CDR3 residues: CASSYRDTYEQYF. The CDR3 nucleotides read TGTGCCAGCAGTTACCGGGACACCTACGAGCAGTACTTC.

The chain uses TRBV18 and TRBJ2-5; D is perhaps TRBD2 (6 bases). The CDR3 runs 15 residues. V was cut by 2 bases and J by 1 base, with 11 bases left in between. The germline V gene has CDR1 KGHSH and CDR2 LQKENI. CDR3 in amino acids: CASSPVVAVQETQYF. CDR3 DNA sequence: TGTGCCAGCTCACCAGTGGTAGCGGTCCAAGAGACCCAGTACTTC.

This chain connects TRBV27 to TRBJ2-2; TRBD2 aligns across 9 bases. CDR1 and CDR2 (germline): MNHEY, SMNVEV (reference sequence). J was trimmed by 4 bases and V by 7 bases; bases with no gene match: 13. The CDR3 loop spans 17 amino acids. The CDR3 sequence is CASISRGSGSFTGELFF. The CDR3 bases are TGTGCCAGCATCTCCCGGGGTAGCGGGAGTTTCACCGGGGAGCTGTTTTTT.

This clone was counted many times. V is TRBV18 and J is TRBJ1-1, with TRBD1 matching 9 bases. J was trimmed by 7 bases and V by 3 bases; bases with no gene match: 3. There are 13 residues in the CDR3. Germline loops: CDR1 KGHSH, CDR2 LQKENI. CDR3 protein: CASSPGQGNEAFF. CDR3 nucleotides: TGTGCCAGCTCACCCGGACAGGGGAATGAAGCTTTCTTT.

The chain links TRBV28 to TRBJ2-2; possible D gene TRBD2, 5 bases. The germline V gene encodes CDR1 MDHEN and CDR2 SYDVKM. This CDR3 has 14 residues. V lost 5 bases and J 3 bases, leaving 10 bases between the germline ends. The CDR3 DNA reads as TGTGCCAGCAGTGAAGGACTTCACACCGGGGAGCTGTTTTTT. Protein sequence: CASSEGLHTGELFF.

J is TRBJ2-7 and V is TRBV21-1; TRBD1 reflects the table's D call only, with no check against the DNA. TRBV21-1 is recorded as a pseudogene. The CDR3 has 14 residues. The CDR3 DNA reads TGTGCCAGCAGCTCCCGGGACAGGGGGTACGAGCAGTACTTC. The encoded protein is CASSSRDRGYEQYF.

The chain carries TRBV6-6 and TRBJ2-1, with TRBD2 identical over 9 bases. The length of the CDR3 is 15 residues. The V segment lost 6 bases and the J segment 7 bases; nucleotides outside the gene matches: 10. CDR1 and CDR2 from the germline V gene are MNHNY and SVGAGI (reference sequence). As DNA, the CDR3 is TGTGCCAGCAGCAGATCTAGCGGGATATCTAATGAGCAGTTCTTC. This translates into CASSRSSGISNEQFF.

The V and J genes are TRBV2 and TRBJ1-1, with D maybe TRBD1 (6 bases). Germline lookup yields CDR1 SNHLY and CDR2 FYNNEI. Trimming cost V 3 bases and J 1 base, with 9 bases left between them. The CDR3 contains 14 residues. CDR3 protein: CASSEGRGNTEAFF. DNA of the CDR3: TGTGCCAGCAGTGAGGGCAGGGGGAACACTGAAGCTTTCTTT.

This clone was counted a single time. This chain links TRBV19 with TRBJ1-3, with a possible D match to TRBD1 (5 bases). Germline V gene lookup returns CDR1 LNHDA and CDR2 SQIVND (reference sequence). Trimming removed 4 bases at V and 0 bases at J, with 7 bases between. There are 14 residues in the CDR3. The CDR3 loop is CASSTTVSGNTIYF. CDR3 DNA: TGTGCCAGTAGTACGACAGTCTCTGGAAACACCATATATTTT.

V is TRBV19 and J is TRBJ1-1; D not certain. The CDR3 has 16 amino acids. Germline V gives CDR1 LNHDA, CDR2 SQIVND (reference sequence). The ends were cut back, 5 bases at V and 1 base at J, with 17 bases in the middle. The CDR3 coding sequence is TGTGCCAGTAGTCCGCAGTCTTGGGATCCGAACACTGAAGCTTTCTTT. This sequence encodes CASSPQSWDPNTEAFF.

CDR3 nucleotides: TGTGCCAGCAACCGGGAATCTGGAAACACCATATATTTT. Translation: CASNRESGNTIYF. This sequence joins TRBV9 and TRBJ1-3, with no clear D. V shed 6 bases and J shed 1 base, with 8 bases lying between them. The CDR3 loop spans 13 amino acids. Germline loops: CDR1 SGDLS, CDR2 YYNGEE.

The CDR3 DNA reads TGTGCCAGCTCACTAAACTTAGGCGAGGGCCGGGAGACCCAGTACTTC. Amino acid sequence: CASSLNLGEGRETQYF. The rearrangement uses TRBV18 and TRBJ2-5; weak D call: TRBD2 (5 bases). The V gene's germline CDR1 is KGHSH and CDR2 LQKENI. The CDR3 spans 16 residues. The V gene lost 4 bases and the J gene lost 5 bases, with 20 bases spanning the gap.

V is TRBV6-5 and J is TRBJ1-3, with unresolved D. This CDR3 region has 14 residues. Trimming cost V 10 bases and J 2 bases, with 15 bases left between them. Germline V gene sequence: CDR1 MNHEY, CDR2 SVGAGI. CDR3 region: CATWVGEAGNTIYF. DNA for the CDR3: TGTGCCACTTGGGTTGGGGAGGCTGGAAACACCATATATTTT.

This rearrangement joins TRBV28 to TRBJ1-1; D gene ambiguous. Trimming pared 3 bases from V and 3 bases from J, leaving 11 bases between. The germline CDR1 and CDR2 sequences are MDHEN and SYDVKM. The CDR3 extends over 14 amino acids. CDR3 in amino acids: CASSFGFKDTEAFF. As DNA, the CDR3 is TGTGCCAGCAGTTTCGGGTTTAAAGACACTGAAGCTTTCTTT.

The V and J genes are TRBV2 and TRBJ1-2; D remains unclear. V gave up 4 bases and J gave up 0 bases, with 12 bases separating them. The germline CDR1 and CDR2 sequences are SNHLY and FYNNEI. CDR3 size: 15 residues. DNA of the CDR3: TGTGCCAGCAGTGGTTCTAAGGGCACTAACTATGGCTACACCTTC. As protein: CASSGSKGTNYGYTF.

In the case of this clone: Other DNA sequences within the sample encode an identical CDR3. This rearrangement joins TRBV5-1 to TRBJ1-1; 7 bases match TRBD1. Germline-derived CDR1 and CDR2 are SGHRS and YFSETQ. Germline trimming cut 4 bases from V and 0 bases from J; bases unmatched to any gene: 0. The CDR3 runs 13 residues. The chain's CDR3 is CASSDRVNTEAFF. The CDR3 DNA reads TGCGCCAGCAGCGACAGGGTGAACACTGAAGCTTTCTTT.

The rearrangement links TRBV5-1 to TRBJ1-2, with unresolved D. V dropped 5 bases and J dropped 10 bases, with 12 bases sitting between them. The germline CDR1 and CDR2 sequences are SGHRS and YFSETQ. The CDR3 sequence is 11 residues long. For the CDR3, the DNA is TGCGCCAGCAGTTCGAGGTCGGACTACACCTTC. This encodes CASSSRSDYTF.

The chain joins TRBV20-1 to TRBJ2-7; tentatively, D is TRBD2 (6 bases). The CDR3 has 10 amino acids. V was trimmed by 5 bases and J by 7 bases, leaving 9 bases between them. CDR1 is DFQATT, CDR2 SNEGSKA, per germline (reference sequence). The CDR3 nucleotides are TGCAGTGCTTCCCGGGAGGAGCAGTACTTC. This translates into CSASREEQYF.

The chain employs TRBV4-2 and TRBJ2-4; TRBD1 matches 7 bases. The germline V gene has CDR1 LGHNA and CDR2 YNFKEQ. V shed 4 bases, J shed 5 bases, and the junction held 5 bases outside the gene matches. This CDR3 spans 14 amino acids. The CDR3 DNA reads as TGTGCCAGCAGCCGAGCAGGACAGGAAAACATTCAGTACTTC. Amino acids: CASSRAGQENIQYF.

V and J are TRBV5-4 and TRBJ1-2; 10 nucleotides match TRBD1. CDR1 SGHNT and CDR2 YYREEE come from the germline V gene (reference sequence). The CDR3 has 15 residues. Trimming cost V 3 bases and J 2 bases; bases outside gene matches: 4. In nucleotides, the CDR3 is TGTGCCAGCAGCTCGGACAGGGGGGGGAACTATGGCTACACCTTC. This encodes CASSSDRGGNYGYTF.